This TCR beta chain was obtained from a study of control samples from healthy donors and cancer patients. This clone was found a few times. The assay was immunoSEQ multiplex PCR, and TCRdb's table has in-frame clones only and misses some. The sample lists around 140,000 clones, around 90% occurring once. The J segment lost 4 bases and the V segment lost 5 bases, leaving 4 bases of the junction unmatched. CDR1 and CDR2 from the germline V gene are MGHDK and SYGVNS. This CDR3 region has 13 residues. This receptor was identified in a man under 40 in good health. The genes are TRBV25-1 and TRBJ1-2, with TRBD1 matching over 7 bases. The specimen sequenced was blood. The CDR3 protein is CASSSTGTYGYTF. The CDR3 DNA follows: TGTGCCAGCAGTTCGACAGGGACCTATGGCTACACCTTC.